This T cell receptor (beta chain) is from a study (dated by TCRdb to the mid-2010s). Study-level background: The study set out to test whether tumor-infiltrating Tregs in breast cancer get recruited from blood Tregs or are instead converted in situ from other CD4+ T cell subsets. What the authors observed across the whole study: Tumor-infiltrating Treg TCR alpha and beta sequences overlapped most with tumor naive CD4+ T cells, then with blood naive CD4+ T cells. The TCR gene usage of tumor memory CD4+ T cells clustered together with blood and lymph node memory CD4+ cells and with lymph node naive CD4+ cells. Validation in the larger cohort was restricted to a single TCR beta V-J rearrangement rather than whole repertoires.

V is clipped by 4 bases and J by 4 bases, and the sequence between their germline boundaries is 13 bases long. CDR3 length: 14 amino acids, cysteine to phenylalanine. CDR3 DNA only is kept here, 42 bases in frame from base 1. CDR1 and CDR2 are read off the germline V gene as ENHRY and SYGVKD. Cells that were CD4+CD25+CD127-/low were the ones isolated as Tregs. Tregs, naive and memory CD4+ T cells from tumor, blood and ipsilateral draining lymph nodes of a handful of breast cancer patients underwent full-length TCR alpha and beta sequencing. Tumor tissue and lymph nodes obtained from ipsilateral axillary dissection were perfused with PBS, minced and then digested with collagenase I and hyaluronidase. Sorted cell populations were confirmed by FACS to exceed 90% purity. Amplification of full-length TCR variable regions was done by 5' RACE PCR using constant-region reverse primers, and this step was followed by semi-nested PCR with Nested Universal Primer A. Using the ReliaPrep RNA Cell Miniprep System, total RNA was extracted, and the SMARTer RACE 5'/3' Kit was then used to reverse transcribe the RNA into 5'RACE-ready cDNA. Multiplex adaptors were used to barcode the full-length TCR alpha and beta libraries, which were then sequenced on an Illumina MiSeq. The paper's processing steps were these. For each of nine subset-tissue groups, sequencing data from the five patients were combined, and the groups were compared by unsupervised clustering of TCR gene usage. The Morisita-Horn index was used to calculate repertoire similarity, with shared sequences weighted by how much each contributed to each repertoire. The raw public reads went through TCRdb reprocessing: fastp at Q25, MiXCR clone calling, in-frame beta chains kept. Each entry merges the rows of one CDR3 protein and shows their most common DNA and genes. These V and J calls derive from TCRdb rather than the authors' analysis. The sample contains 6,000 to 7,500 distinct CDR3 sequences, about three quarters of them found a single time. The ten biggest clones cover roughly 4.8% of the sample.

A remark on this clonotype: It lacks a known antigen. No base quality information exists; no much larger clone differs at one position.

The sequence was obtained from a female donor with breast cancer. The chain uses TRBV10-3 and TRBJ2-5; the D gene assignment is perhaps TRBD1 or TRBD2, with each matching 5 bases. The specimen was tumor-infiltrating Tregs sorted from the breast tumor. The nucleotide sequence is given as TGTGCCATCAGTGTTGGGGCGAGCGGAGAGACCCAGTACTTC. Translated, it reads CAISVGASGETQYF.